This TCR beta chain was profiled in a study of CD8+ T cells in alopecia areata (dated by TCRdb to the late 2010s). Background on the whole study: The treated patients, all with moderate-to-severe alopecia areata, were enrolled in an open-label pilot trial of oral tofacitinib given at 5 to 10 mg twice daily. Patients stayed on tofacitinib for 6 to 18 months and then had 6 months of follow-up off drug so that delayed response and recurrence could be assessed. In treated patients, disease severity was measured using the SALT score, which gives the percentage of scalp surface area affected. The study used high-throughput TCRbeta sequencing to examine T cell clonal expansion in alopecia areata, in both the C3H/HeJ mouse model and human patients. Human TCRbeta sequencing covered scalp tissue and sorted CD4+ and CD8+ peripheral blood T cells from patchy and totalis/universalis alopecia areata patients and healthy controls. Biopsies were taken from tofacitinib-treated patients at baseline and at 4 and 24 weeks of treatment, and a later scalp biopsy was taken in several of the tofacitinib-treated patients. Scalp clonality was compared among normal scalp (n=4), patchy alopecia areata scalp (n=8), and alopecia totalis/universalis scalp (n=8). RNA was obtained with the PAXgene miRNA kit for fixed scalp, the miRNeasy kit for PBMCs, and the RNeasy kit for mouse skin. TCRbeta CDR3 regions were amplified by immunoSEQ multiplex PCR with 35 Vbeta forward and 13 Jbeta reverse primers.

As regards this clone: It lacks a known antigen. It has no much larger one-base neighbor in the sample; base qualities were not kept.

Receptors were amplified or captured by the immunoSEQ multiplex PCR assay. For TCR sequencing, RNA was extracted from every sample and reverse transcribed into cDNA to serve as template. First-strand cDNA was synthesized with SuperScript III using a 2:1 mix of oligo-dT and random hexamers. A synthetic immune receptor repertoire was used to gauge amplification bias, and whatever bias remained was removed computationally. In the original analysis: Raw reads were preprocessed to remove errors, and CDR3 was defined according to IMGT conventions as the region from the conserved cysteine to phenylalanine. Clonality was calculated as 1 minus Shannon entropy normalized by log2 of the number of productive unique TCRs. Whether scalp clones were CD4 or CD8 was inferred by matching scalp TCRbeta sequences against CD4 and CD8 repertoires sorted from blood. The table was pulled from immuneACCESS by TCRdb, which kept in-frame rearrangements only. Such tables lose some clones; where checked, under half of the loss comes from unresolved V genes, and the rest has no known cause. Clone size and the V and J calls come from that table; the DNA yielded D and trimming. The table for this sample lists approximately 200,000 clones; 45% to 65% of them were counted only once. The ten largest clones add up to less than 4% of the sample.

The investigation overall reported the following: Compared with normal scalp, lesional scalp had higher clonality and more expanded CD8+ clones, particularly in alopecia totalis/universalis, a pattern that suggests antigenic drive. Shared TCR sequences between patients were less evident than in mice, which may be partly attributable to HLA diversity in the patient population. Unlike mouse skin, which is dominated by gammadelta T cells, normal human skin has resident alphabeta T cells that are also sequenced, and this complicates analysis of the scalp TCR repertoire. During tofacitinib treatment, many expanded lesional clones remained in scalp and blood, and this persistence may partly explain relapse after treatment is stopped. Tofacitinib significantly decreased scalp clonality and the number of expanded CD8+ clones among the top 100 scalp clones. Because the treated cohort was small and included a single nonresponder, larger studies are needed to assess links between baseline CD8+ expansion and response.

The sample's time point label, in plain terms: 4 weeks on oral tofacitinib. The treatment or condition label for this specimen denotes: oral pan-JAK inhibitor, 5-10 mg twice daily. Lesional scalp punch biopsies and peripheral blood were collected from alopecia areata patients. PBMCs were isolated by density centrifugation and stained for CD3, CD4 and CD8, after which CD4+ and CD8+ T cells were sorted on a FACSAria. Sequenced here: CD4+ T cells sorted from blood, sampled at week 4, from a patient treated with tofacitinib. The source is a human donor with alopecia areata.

The nucleotide sequence reads TGCGCCAGCAGCCGGAGGGAAAAGAAGGGGGGCCCTGGAGAGACCCAGTACTTC. The resulting protein is CASSRREKKGGPGETQYF. Rearrangement joined TRBV4-1 to TRBJ2-5; the D gene could be TRBD1 or TRBD2, each one agreeing over 6 bases. There are 18 amino acids in the CDR3, from cysteine to phenylalanine inclusive. Only CDR3 DNA remains: 54 bases, in frame from the first base. CDR1 and CDR2 are read off the germline V gene as MGHRA and YSYEKL. The trim is 4 bases for V and 4 bases for J, with a gap of 25 bases between the germline ends.